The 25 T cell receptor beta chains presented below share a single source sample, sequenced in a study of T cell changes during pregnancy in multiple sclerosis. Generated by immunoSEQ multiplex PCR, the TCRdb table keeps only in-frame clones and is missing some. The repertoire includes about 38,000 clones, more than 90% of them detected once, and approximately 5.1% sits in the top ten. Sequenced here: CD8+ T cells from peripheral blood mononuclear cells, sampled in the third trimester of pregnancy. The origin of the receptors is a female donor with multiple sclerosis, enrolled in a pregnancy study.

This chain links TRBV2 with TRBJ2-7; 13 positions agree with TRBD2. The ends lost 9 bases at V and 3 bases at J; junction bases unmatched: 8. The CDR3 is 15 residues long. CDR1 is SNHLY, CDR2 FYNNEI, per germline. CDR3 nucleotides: TGTGCCAGTCTGACCGGGACTAGCGGGATCTACGAGCAGTACTTC. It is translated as CASLTGTSGIYEQYF.

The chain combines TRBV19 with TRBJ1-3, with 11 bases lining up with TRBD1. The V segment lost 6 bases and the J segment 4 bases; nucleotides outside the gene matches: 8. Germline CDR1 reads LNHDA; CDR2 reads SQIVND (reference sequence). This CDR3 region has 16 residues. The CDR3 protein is CASSADRGLRGNTIYF. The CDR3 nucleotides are TGTGCCAGTAGCGCGGACAGGGGGCTTAGAGGAAACACCATATATTTT.

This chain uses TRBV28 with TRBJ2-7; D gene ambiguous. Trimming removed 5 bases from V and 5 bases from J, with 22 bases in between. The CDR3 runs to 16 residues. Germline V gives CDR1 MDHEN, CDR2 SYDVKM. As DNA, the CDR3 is TGTGCCAGCAGTACCCTTTTTTTGGCCAAAAACCACGAGCAGTACTTC. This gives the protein CASSTLFLAKNHEQYF.

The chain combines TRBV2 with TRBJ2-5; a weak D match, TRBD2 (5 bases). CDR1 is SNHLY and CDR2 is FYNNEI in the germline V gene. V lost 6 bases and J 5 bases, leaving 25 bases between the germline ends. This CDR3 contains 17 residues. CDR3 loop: CASSYPFDNGMVETQYF. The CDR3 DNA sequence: TGTGCCAGCAGCTACCCCTTTGATAACGGGATGGTCGAGACCCAGTACTTC.

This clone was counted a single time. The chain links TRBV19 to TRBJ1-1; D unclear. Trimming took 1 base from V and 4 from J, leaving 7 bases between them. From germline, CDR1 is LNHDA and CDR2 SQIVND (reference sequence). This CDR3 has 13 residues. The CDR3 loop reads CASSIGAGTEAFF. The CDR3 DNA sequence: TGTGCCAGTAGTATAGGGGCGGGCACTGAAGCTTTCTTT.

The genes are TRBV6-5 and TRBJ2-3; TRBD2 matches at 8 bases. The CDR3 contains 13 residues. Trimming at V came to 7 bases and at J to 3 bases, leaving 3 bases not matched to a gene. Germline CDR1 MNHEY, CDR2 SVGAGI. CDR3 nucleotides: TGTGCCAGCACGAGCGGGAGAACAGATACGCAGTATTTT. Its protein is CASTSGRTDTQYF.

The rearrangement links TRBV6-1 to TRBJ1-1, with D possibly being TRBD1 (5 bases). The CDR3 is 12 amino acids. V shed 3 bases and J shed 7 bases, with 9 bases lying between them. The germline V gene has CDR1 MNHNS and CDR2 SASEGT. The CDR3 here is CASSEGGVEAFF. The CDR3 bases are TGTGCCAGCAGTGAGGGGGGGGTTGAAGCTTTCTTT.

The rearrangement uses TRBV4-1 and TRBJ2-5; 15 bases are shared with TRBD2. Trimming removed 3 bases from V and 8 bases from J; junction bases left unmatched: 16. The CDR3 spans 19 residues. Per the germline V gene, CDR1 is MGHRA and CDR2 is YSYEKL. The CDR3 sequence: CASSHPPGLAGGTGGTQYF. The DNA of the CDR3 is TGCGCCAGCAGCCACCCCCCGGGACTAGCGGGAGGCACCGGGGGTACCCAGTACTTC.

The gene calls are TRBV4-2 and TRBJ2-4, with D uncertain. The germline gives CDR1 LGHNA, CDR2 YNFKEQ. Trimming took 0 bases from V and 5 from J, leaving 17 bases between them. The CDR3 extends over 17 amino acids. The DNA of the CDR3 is TGTGCCAGCAGCCAAGATCTCCCCCCAAACACCCAAAACATTCAGTACTTC. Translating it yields CASSQDLPPNTQNIQYF.

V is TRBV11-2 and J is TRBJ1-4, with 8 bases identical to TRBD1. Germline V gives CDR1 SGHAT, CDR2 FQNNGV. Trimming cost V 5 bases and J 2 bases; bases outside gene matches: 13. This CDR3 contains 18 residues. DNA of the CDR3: TGTGCCAGCAGCCTTAAAGGACAGGGCGTCGGGACTAATGAAAAACTGTTTTTT. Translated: CASSLKGQGVGTNEKLFF.

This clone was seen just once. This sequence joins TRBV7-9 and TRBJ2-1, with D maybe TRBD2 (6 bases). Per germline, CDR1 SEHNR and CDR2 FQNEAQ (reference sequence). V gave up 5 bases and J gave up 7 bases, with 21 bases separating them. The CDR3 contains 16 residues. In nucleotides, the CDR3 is TGTGCCAGCAGCCGGGTCAGATCGGACTATGGAAATGAGCAGTTCTTC. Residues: CASSRVRSDYGNEQFF.

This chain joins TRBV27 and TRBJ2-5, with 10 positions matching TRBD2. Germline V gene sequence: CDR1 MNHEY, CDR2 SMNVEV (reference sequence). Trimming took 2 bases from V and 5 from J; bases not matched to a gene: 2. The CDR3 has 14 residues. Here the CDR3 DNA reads TGTGCCAGCAGTTTAATAGCGGGAGGCGAGACCCAGTACTTC. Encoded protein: CASSLIAGGETQYF.

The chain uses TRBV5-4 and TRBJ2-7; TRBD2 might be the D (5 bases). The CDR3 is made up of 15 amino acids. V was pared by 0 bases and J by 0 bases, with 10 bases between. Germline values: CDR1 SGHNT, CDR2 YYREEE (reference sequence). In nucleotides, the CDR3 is TGTGCCAGCAGCTTGGAACTAGGACCCTCCTACGAGCAGTACTTC. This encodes CASSLELGPSYEQYF.

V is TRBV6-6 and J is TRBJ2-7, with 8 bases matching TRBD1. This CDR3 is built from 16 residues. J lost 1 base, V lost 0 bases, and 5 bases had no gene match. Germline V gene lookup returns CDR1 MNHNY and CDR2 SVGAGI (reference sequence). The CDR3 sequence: CASSYSPGGLSYEQYF. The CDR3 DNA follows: TGTGCCAGCAGTTACTCTCCAGGGGGCCTGTCCTACGAGCAGTACTTC.

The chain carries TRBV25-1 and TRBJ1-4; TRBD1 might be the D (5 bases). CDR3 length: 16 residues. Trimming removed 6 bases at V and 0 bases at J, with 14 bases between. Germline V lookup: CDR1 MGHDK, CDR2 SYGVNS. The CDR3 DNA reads TGTGCCAGCAGAGATCAGGGAGGCACAACTAATGAAAAACTGTTTTTT. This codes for CASRDQGGTTNEKLFF. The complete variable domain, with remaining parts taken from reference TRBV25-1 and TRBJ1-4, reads EADIYQTPRYLVIGTGKKITLECSQTMGHDKMYWYQQDPGMELHLIHYSYGVNSTEKGDLSSESTVSRIRTEHFPLTLESARPSHTSQYLCASRDQGGTTNEKLFFGSGTQLSVL.

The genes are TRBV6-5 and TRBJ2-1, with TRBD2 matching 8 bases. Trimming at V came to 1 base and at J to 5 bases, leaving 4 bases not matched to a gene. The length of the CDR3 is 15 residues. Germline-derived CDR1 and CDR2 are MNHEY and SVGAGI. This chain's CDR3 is CASSYFSGRHNEQFF. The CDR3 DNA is TGTGCCAGCAGTTACTTCAGCGGGAGACACAATGAGCAGTTCTTC.

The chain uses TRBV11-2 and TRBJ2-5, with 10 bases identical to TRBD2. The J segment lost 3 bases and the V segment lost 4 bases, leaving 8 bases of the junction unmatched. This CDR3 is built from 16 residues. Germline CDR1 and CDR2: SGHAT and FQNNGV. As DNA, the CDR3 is TGTGCCAGCAGCTCCCCCTCCCTAGCGGGAGAAGAGACCCAGTACTTC. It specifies CASSSPSLAGEETQYF.

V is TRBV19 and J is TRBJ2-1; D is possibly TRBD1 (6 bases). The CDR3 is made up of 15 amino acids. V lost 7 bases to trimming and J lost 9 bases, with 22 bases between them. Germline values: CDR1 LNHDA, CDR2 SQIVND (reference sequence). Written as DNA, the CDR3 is TGTGCCAGTAATCAGGGGCAGGTTATGAGTGGTGAGCAGTTCTTC. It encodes CASNQGQVMSGEQFF.

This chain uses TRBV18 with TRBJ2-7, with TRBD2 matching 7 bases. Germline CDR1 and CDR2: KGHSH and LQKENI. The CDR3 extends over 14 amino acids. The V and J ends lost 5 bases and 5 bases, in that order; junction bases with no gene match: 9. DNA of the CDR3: TGTGCCAGCTCATCCGGGGGGTCGGTCGACGAGCAGTACTTC. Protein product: CASSSGGSVDEQYF.

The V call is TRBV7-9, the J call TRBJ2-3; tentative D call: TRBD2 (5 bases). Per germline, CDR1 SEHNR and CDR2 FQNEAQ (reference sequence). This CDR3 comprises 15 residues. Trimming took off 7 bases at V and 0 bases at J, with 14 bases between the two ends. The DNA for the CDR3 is TGTGCCAGCACTTACGAGGGATCTAGCACAGATACGCAGTATTTT. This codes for CASTYEGSSTDTQYF.

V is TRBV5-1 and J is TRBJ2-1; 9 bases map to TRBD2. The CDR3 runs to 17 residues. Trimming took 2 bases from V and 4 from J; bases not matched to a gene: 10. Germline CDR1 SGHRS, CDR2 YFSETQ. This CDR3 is CASSLPIAGETYNEQFF. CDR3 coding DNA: TGCGCCAGCAGCTTACCGATAGCGGGAGAAACTTACAATGAGCAGTTCTTC.

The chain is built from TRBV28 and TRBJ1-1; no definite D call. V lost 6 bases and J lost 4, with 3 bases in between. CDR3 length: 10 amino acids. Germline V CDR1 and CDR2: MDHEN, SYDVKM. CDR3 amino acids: CASRSTEAFF. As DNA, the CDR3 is TGTGCCAGCAGGAGCACTGAAGCTTTCTTT.

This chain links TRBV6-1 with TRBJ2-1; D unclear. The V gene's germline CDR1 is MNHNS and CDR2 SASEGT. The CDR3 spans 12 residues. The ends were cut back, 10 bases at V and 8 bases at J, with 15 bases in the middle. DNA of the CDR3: TGTGCCATCGAGCGCTGGTTGGATGAGCAGTTCTTC. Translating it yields CAIERWLDEQFF.

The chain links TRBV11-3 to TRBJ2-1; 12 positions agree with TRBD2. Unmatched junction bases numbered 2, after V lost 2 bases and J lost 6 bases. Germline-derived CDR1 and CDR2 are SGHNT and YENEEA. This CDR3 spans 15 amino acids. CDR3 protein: CASSLLAGGSNEQFF. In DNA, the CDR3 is TGTGCCAGCAGCTTACTAGCGGGGGGGAGCAATGAGCAGTTCTTC. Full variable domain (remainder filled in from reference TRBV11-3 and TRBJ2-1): EAGVVQSPRYKIIEKKQPVAFWCNPISGHNTLYWYLQNLGQGPELLIRYENEEAVDDSQLPKDRFSAERLKGVDSTLKIQPAELGDSAVYLCASSLLAGGSNEQFFGPGTRLTVL.

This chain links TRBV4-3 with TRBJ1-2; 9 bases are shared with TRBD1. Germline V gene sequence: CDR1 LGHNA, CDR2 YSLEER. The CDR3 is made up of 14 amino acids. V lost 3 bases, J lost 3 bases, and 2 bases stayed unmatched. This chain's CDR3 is CASSQTGGHYGYTF. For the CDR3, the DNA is TGCGCCAGCAGCCAGACAGGGGGTCACTATGGCTACACCTTC.